This paragraph covers one T cell receptor (beta chain) sequence. CDR3 length: 12 residues. Germline CDR1 reads SQVTM; CDR2 reads ANQGSEA. The V gene end was trimmed by 6 bases and the J gene end by 1 base; junction bases not matched to a gene: 0. Per the original data handling: Estimates of nucleated cell counts were drawn from the amplification of reference gene primers. Here immunoSEQ multiplex PCR was the method, and the copy in TCRdb shows in-frame clones only, minus some. The DNA gave D and trimming, while V, J and clone size come from that table. The data hold 290,000 or so clones, with around 80% observed a single time. This sample is drawn from a study of blood T cell repertoires in COVID-19. In the study overall: From T cells, B-cell-depleted T cells, or PBMCs came the material, which was cDNA or gDNA.

V is TRBV29-1 and J is TRBJ2-7, with 10 bases fitting TRBD1. This receptor was taken from a middle-aged man who had been exposed to COVID-19. Sequenced input: PBMCs or T cells enriched from blood (not recorded which). The CDR3 coding sequence is TGCAGCGTGGGACAGGGGTCCTACGAGCAGTACTTC. This sequence encodes CSVGQGSYEQYF.